A selection of T cell receptor beta chains follows, all from one sample in a study of cytomegalovirus exposure and HLA in healthy donors. Profiled with immunoSEQ multiplex PCR; TCRdb holds only in-frame clones, not every one. Of around 140,000 clones listed, more than 75% are singletons. Sequencing was done on a sample of PBMCs. These receptors all come from a woman younger than 45 in good health and CMV-seronegative. CDR3s include the opening cysteine and the closing phenylalanine or tryptophan. The D gene is left open where the match is weak. Expanded clones are given a class, and other clones once, few, many or no size at all.

TRBJ2-7,TRBV4-3,NA,NA,CASSQDRSGYEQYF,TGCGCCAGCAGCCAAGACAGGAGCGGCTACGAGCAGTACTTC
TRBJ1-5,TRBV2,TRBD1,NA,CASSPTGGWQPQHF,TGTGCCAGCAGCCCGACAGGGGGCTGGCAGCCCCAGCATTTT
TRBJ2-5,TRBV10-3,TRBD2,NA,CAISAGAGGGTQYF,TGTGCCATCAGTGCGGGAGCGGGAGGGGGGACCCAGTACTTC
TRBJ2-3,TRBV7-2,TRBD1,NA,CASSARDREGNTQYF,TGTGCCAGCAGCGCCAGGGACAGGGAAGGCAATACGCAGTATTTT
TRBJ1-1,TRBV28,TRBD1,NA,CASRKNRGLMNTEAFF,TGTGCCAGCAGGAAAAACAGGGGGCTAATGAACACTGAAGCTTTCTTT
TRBJ2-5,TRBV5-1,TRBD1,NA,CASSSDRAETQYF,TGCGCCAGCAGCTCGGACAGGGCAGAGACCCAGTACTTC
TRBJ1-2,TRBV10-3,TRBD1,NA,CAINRDRGGTYGYTF,TGTGCCATCAATAGAGACAGGGGAGGGACCTATGGCTACACCTTC
TRBJ1-1,TRBV5-6,TRBD1,NA,CASSSSDRPTLMNTEAFF,TGTGCCAGCAGCAGCTCGGACAGGCCAACACTTATGAACACTGAAGCTTTCTTT
TRBJ2-7,TRBV9,TRBD2,NA,CASSPLAGETYEQYF,TGTGCCAGCAGCCCACTAGCGGGGGAGACCTACGAGCAGTACTTC
TRBJ2-5,TRBV28,TRBD1,once,CASSSPPGQGQETQYF,TGTGCCAGCAGTTCCCCGCCAGGACAGGGCCAAGAGACCCAGTACTTC
TRBJ2-4,TRBV30,NA,NA,CAWSVLGGTTLAKNIQYF,TGTGCCTGGAGTGTATTGGGCGGGACCACACTAGCCAAAAACATTCAGTACTTC
TRBJ1-1,TRBV28,NA,NA,CASRRELNSLQAFF,TGTGCCAGCAGGAGGGAGCTCAATTCCCTGCAAGCTTTCTTT
TRBJ2-1,TRBV19,NA,NA,CASSSTGIYNEQFF,TGTGCCAGTAGCAGTACAGGGATCTACAATGAGCAGTTCTTC
TRBJ2-2,TRBV27,TRBD2,NA,CASSLWGGTGELFF,TGTGCCAGCAGTTTATGGGGGGGCACCGGGGAGCTGTTTTTT
TRBJ1-5,TRBV7-3,NA,NA,CASSLFPDKPQHF,TGTGCCAGCAGCTTATTCCCGGACAAGCCCCAGCATTTT
TRBJ2-2,TRBV28,NA,NA,CASSLRASNTGELFF,TGTGCCAGCAGTTTGAGAGCATCGAACACCGGGGAGCTGTTTTTT
TRBJ2-2,TRBV9,NA,once,CASSHPRGSQNTGELFF,TGTGCCAGCAGCCACCCTAGGGGGTCACAGAACACCGGGGAGCTGTTTTTT
TRBJ2-1,TRBV19,TRBD1,NA,CASSTKRPGQDYNEQFF,TGTGCCAGTAGTACCAAGCGACCGGGACAGGACTACAATGAGCAGTTCTTC
TRBJ1-5,TRBV6-5,NA,NA,CASSYSRSSDQPQHF,TGTGCCAGCAGTTACTCGCGAAGTAGCGATCAGCCCCAGCATTTT
TRBJ2-5,TRBV4-3,TRBD2,NA,CASSQDLVVGGGASSETQYF,TGCGCCAGCAGCCAAGATCTGGTGGTAGGCGGGGGGGCCAGTAGTGAGACCCAGTACTTC
TRBJ1-2,TRBV18,NA,NA,CASSPKESRVNYGYTF,TGTGCCAGCTCACCGAAGGAGTCGAGAGTCAACTATGGCTACACCTTC
TRBJ2-7,TRBV21-1,NA,NA,CASSTSGSRSSYEQYF,TGTGCCAGCAGCACTAGCGGGTCAAGGAGCTCCTACGAGCAGTACTTC
TRBJ1-1,TRBV7-9,NA,NA,CSSSPSDTEAFF,TGTTCCAGCAGCCCCAGCGACACTGAAGCTTTCTTT
TRBJ2-3,TRBV19,NA,NA,CASSMTPLAGYTDTQYF,TGTGCCAGTAGTATGACCCCACTCGCGGGGTACACAGATACGCAGTATTTT
TRBJ2-1,TRBV18,NA,NA,CASRSLGASNEQFF,TGTGCCAGCCGGAGTCTAGGGGCCTCCAATGAGCAGTTCTTC
TRBJ1-1,TRBV28,TRBD1,NA,CASSPGTGVYTEAFF,TGTGCCAGCAGCCCGGGGACAGGGGTCTACACTGAAGCTTTCTTT